This TCR beta chain was identified in a study of blood T cell repertoires in COVID-19. Study information: Sites in the United States, Italy and Spain provided acute and convalescent COVID-19 samples. T cells, B-cell-depleted T cells, or PBMCs supplied cDNA or gDNA.

Original handling: Reference gene primer amplification in the assay estimated nucleated cell counts. Profiled with immunoSEQ multiplex PCR; TCRdb holds only in-frame clones, not every one. The V and J calls and the clone size are those of that table, but D and trimming were determined from the DNA. The sample lists about 82,000 clones, 82% occurring once. Germline CDR1 is MNHEY and CDR2 is SMNVEV (reference sequence). The CDR3 consists of 15 residues. Trimming removed 1 base from V and 5 bases from J, with 13 bases in between. What was sequenced was peripheral blood. This sequence originates from a man over 45 with active or convalescent COVID-19. This chain uses TRBV27 with TRBJ2-3, with a weak D call TRBD2 (5 bases). CDR3 region: CASSLLSGYGDTQYF. CDR3 coding DNA: TGTGCCAGCAGTTTATTGTCGGGGTATGGAGATACGCAGTATTTT.